The 32 T cell receptor beta chains below all came from one sample that was sequenced in a study of OX40 agonist ivuxolimab in advanced cancers. Here immunoSEQ multiplex PCR was the method, and the copy in TCRdb shows in-frame clones only, minus some. Of over 95,000 clones in the sample, roughly 90% were seen once. Sample: CD4+ or CD8+ T cells sorted from blood, taken in a trial of the OX40 agonist ivuxolimab. These TCRs come from an adult with an advanced solid tumor such as melanoma, head and neck, liver or kidney cancer.

The chain employs TRBV18 and TRBJ2-7; 9 bases fit TRBD1. The J segment lost 5 bases and the V segment lost 1 base, leaving 6 bases of the junction unmatched. The length of the CDR3 is 15 residues. Germline CDR1 KGHSH, CDR2 LQKENI. CDR3 sequence: CASSPQGTGPHEQYF. The CDR3 coding sequence is TGTGCCAGCTCACCACAAGGGACAGGGCCCCACGAGCAGTACTTC. The full variable domain, rest sourced from reference TRBV18 and TRBJ2-7, is NAGVMQNPRHLVRRRGQEARLRCSPMKGHSHVYWYRQLPEEGLKFMVYLQKENIIDESGMPKERFSAEFPKEGPSILRIQQVVRGDSAAYFCASSPQGTGPHEQYFGPGTRLTVT.

The chain links TRBV4-2 to TRBJ1-4; D is unresolved. This CDR3 region has 12 residues. Germline lookup yields CDR1 LGHNA and CDR2 YNFKEQ. V lost 4 bases to trimming and J lost 8 bases, with 8 bases between them. The CDR3 sequence is CASSLSGEKLFF. In nucleotides, the CDR3 is TGTGCCAGCAGCCTGTCTGGAGAAAAACTGTTTTTT.

The count of this clone is one. The chain is built from TRBV5-4 and TRBJ2-3, with a weak D call TRBD1 (6 bases). Germline V gives CDR1 SGHNT, CDR2 YYREEE (reference sequence). The CDR3 runs 15 residues. Trimming stripped 3 bases from V and 0 bases from J, with 11 bases between. CDR3 region: CASSSGTSSTDTQYF. The DNA for the CDR3 is TGTGCCAGCAGCTCCGGGACATCTAGCACAGATACGCAGTATTTT.

The V gene is TRBV6-6, the J gene TRBJ1-6, with 8 bases identical to TRBD1. The germline V gene encodes CDR1 MNHNY and CDR2 SVGAGI (reference sequence). The CDR3 is 14 amino acids. V gave up 4 bases and J gave up 7 bases; unmatched junction bases: 3. CDR3 protein: CASSWTGPNSPLHF. The CDR3 region has the DNA TGTGCCAGCAGTTGGACAGGGCCAAATTCACCCCTCCACTTT.

This sequence joins TRBV6-5 and TRBJ1-6; maybe TRBD1 (5 bases). From germline, CDR1 is MNHEY and CDR2 SVGAGI. The CDR3 runs 15 residues. The germline V and J ends were trimmed by 0 bases and 10 bases, with 13 bases remaining between them. The CDR3 loop is CASSYSGQGGSPLHF. In DNA, the CDR3 is TGTGCCAGCAGTTACTCAGGCCAGGGTGGATCACCCCTCCACTTT.

The rearrangement links TRBV19 to TRBJ1-5; weak D call: TRBD1 (6 bases). The CDR3 is made up of 16 amino acids. V was clipped by 4 bases and J by 0 bases, with 13 bases between them. Germline V CDR1 and CDR2: LNHDA, SQIVND (reference sequence). The CDR3 is CASSTAGTNSNQPQHF. In DNA, the CDR3 is TGTGCCAGTAGTACAGCCGGGACAAATAGCAATCAGCCCCAGCATTTT.

The V and J genes are TRBV7-9 and TRBJ2-7; D remains ambiguous. V was cut by 1 base and J by 0 bases, with 10 bases left in between. This CDR3 has 15 amino acids. In germline, CDR1 is SEHNR, CDR2 FQNEAQ (reference sequence). The CDR3 spells CASSLVMGNSYEQYF. The CDR3 DNA follows: TGTGCCAGCAGCTTAGTTATGGGGAACTCCTACGAGCAGTACTTC.

The chain is built from TRBV2 and TRBJ1-2; 8 positions agree with TRBD1. V was clipped by 8 bases and J by 2 bases; unmatched bases: 4. CDR1 SNHLY and CDR2 FYNNEI come from the germline V gene. The CDR3 is 13 residues long. CDR3 protein: CASGRQGNYGYTF. The CDR3 nucleotides are TGTGCCAGCGGAAGACAGGGGAACTATGGCTACACCTTC. The full variable domain, in which reference TRBV2 and TRBJ1-2 provide the parts outside the CDR3, is EPEVTQTPSHQVTQMGQEVILRCVPISNHLYFYWYRQILGQKVEFLVSFYNNEISEKSEIFDDQFSVERPDGSNFTLKIRSTKLEDSAMYFCASGRQGNYGYTFGSGTRLTVV.

A few counts support this clone. The chain employs TRBV19 and TRBJ1-5; D gene ambiguous. V lost 4 bases, J lost 1 base, and 11 bases lay in between. Germline V gives CDR1 LNHDA, CDR2 SQIVND (reference sequence). The CDR3 runs 15 residues. The CDR3 bases are TGTGCCAGTAGTACAAAATCTGGGAGCAATCAGCCCCAGCATTTT. Translation: CASSTKSGSNQPQHF.

This chain links TRBV28 with TRBJ1-4; 9 nucleotides agree with TRBD1. CDR1 and CDR2 from the germline V gene are MDHEN and SYDVKM. J lost 5 bases, V lost 5 bases, and 6 bases had no gene match. The CDR3 is 15 residues long. CDR3 coding DNA: TGTGCCAGCAGTATAGACAGGGGGAGGAATGAAAAACTGTTTTTT. This codes for CASSIDRGRNEKLFF.

The chain links TRBV7-8 to TRBJ1-1, with D perhaps TRBD1 (6 bases). Germline assignment: CDR1 SGHVS and CDR2 FQNEAQ. This CDR3 has 13 amino acids. With 1 base removed from V and 11 bases from J, the gap between germline ends came to 14 bases. CDR3 DNA: TGTGCCAGCAGCTTAGGGGTCAGGGGCGTCGCTTTCTTT. This codes for CASSLGVRGVAFF.

The genes are TRBV7-9 and TRBJ2-5; 8 nucleotides line up with TRBD1. The ends lost 5 bases at V and 3 bases at J; junction bases unmatched: 5. Germline V lookup: CDR1 SEHNR, CDR2 FQNEAQ (reference sequence). The length of the CDR3 is 14 residues. The CDR3 is CASSPRGREETQYF. CDR3 in DNA: TGTGCCAGCAGCCCCAGGGGGCGCGAAGAGACCCAGTACTTC.

V is TRBV11-2 and J is TRBJ2-1; 11 bases match TRBD1. The CDR3 is made up of 13 amino acids. Trimming cost V 1 base and J 14 bases; bases outside gene matches: 4. Germline V gives CDR1 SGHAT, CDR2 FQNNGV. Here the CDR3 reads CASSLGDRGRKFF. CDR3 coding DNA: TGTGCCAGCAGCTTAGGGGACAGGGGGAGGAAGTTCTTC.

The V gene is TRBV7-9, the J gene TRBJ1-1, with D possibly matching TRBD1 (5 bases). Germline CDR1 is SEHNR and CDR2 is FQNEAQ (reference sequence). Trimming left V 2 bases short and J 1 base short, with 11 bases between. The CDR3 is 15 residues long. The CDR3 reads CASSLRGGRNTEAFF. The CDR3 coding sequence is TGTGCCAGCAGCTTACGTGGGGGAAGGAACACTGAAGCTTTCTTT.

The chain couples TRBV5-4 to TRBJ1-1, with D maybe TRBD1 (5 bases). Trimming stripped 1 base from V and 0 bases from J, with 16 bases between. Germline CDR1 is SGHNT and CDR2 is YYREEE (reference sequence). The CDR3 is made up of 17 amino acids. CDR3 DNA: TGTGCCAGCAGCTTGACTGTCGGAGGGGCAATGAACACTGAAGCTTTCTTT. This codes for CASSLTVGGAMNTEAFF. Using reference TRBV5-4 and TRBJ1-1 for the parts outside the CDR3, the full variable domain is ETGVTQSPTHLIKTRGQQVTLRCSSQSGHNTVSWYQQALGQGPQFIFQYYREEENGRGNFPPRFSGLQFPNYSSELNVNALELDDSALYLCASSLTVGGAMNTEAFFGQGTRLTVV.

This chain joins TRBV28 and TRBJ1-2; D not certain. The germline V and J ends were trimmed by 3 bases and 10 bases, with 18 bases remaining between them. Germline V gene lookup returns CDR1 MDHEN and CDR2 SYDVKM. CDR3 size: 14 residues. The CDR3 DNA sequence: TGTGCCAGCAGTTTTACTTACGGGCCATCAACCTACACCTTC. The encoded protein is CASSFTYGPSTYTF.

The gene calls are TRBV30 and TRBJ2-7; D ambiguous. The CDR3 spans 12 residues. V was clipped by 3 bases and J by 1 base, with 7 bases between them. Germline V gene lookup returns CDR1 GTSNPN and CDR2 SVGIG (reference sequence). In DNA form, the CDR3 reads TGTGCCTGGAGCGGGCAGTCCTACGAGCAGTACTTC. It is translated as CAWSGQSYEQYF.

The chain carries TRBV6-1 and TRBJ1-4; D uncertain. V lost 2 bases and J lost 4, with 11 bases in between. This CDR3 comprises 15 residues. From germline, CDR1 is MNHNS and CDR2 SASEGT. The CDR3 nucleotides are TGTGCCAGCAGTGAAACCCCGCAGTATAATGAAAAACTGTTTTTT. Encoded protein: CASSETPQYNEKLFF.

The rearrangement links TRBV5-1 to TRBJ2-7; D perhaps matches TRBD1 (5 bases). The CDR3 spans 15 residues. Germline V gene sequence: CDR1 SGHRS, CDR2 YFSETQ. V gave up 0 bases and J gave up 3 bases, with 13 bases separating them. Written as DNA, the CDR3 is TGCGCCAGCAGCTTGGGTCCAGGGCTATACTACGAGCAGTACTTC. This codes for CASSLGPGLYYEQYF.

This clone was seen only once. V usage is TRBV10-3 and J usage is TRBJ1-4; 11 nucleotides agree with TRBD1. Germline CDR1 and CDR2: ENHRY and SYGVKD. The CDR3 contains 13 residues. The junction had 4 bases not matched to a gene; V was cut back by 8 bases and J by 8 bases. CDR3 protein: CAIGQGAGEKLFF. The CDR3 DNA follows: TGTGCCATCGGACAGGGGGCCGGGGAAAAACTGTTTTTT.

This chain links TRBV7-2 with TRBJ2-1; D unclear. The CDR3 loop spans 12 amino acids. Trimming left V 1 base short and J 10 bases short, with 8 bases between. From germline, CDR1 is SGHTA and CDR2 FQGNSA. The CDR3 loop is CASSLEIGEQFF. CDR3 DNA: TGTGCCAGCAGCTTAGAGATTGGGGAGCAGTTCTTC.

The chain recombines TRBV10-3 with TRBJ2-7, with D unresolved. The V end was cut by 9 bases, the J end by 1 base, with 22 bases between. Germline CDR1 is ENHRY and CDR2 is SYGVKD. CDR3 length: 16 residues. CDR3 nucleotides: TGTGCCATAAGACCAAATCACCCGACGGATTCCTACGAGCAGTACTTC. Amino acids: CAIRPNHPTDSYEQYF.

The rearrangement uses TRBV5-1 and TRBJ2-3; D tentatively reads TRBD1 or TRBD2 (6 bases each). V was cut by 1 base and J by 5 bases, with 14 bases left in between. The V gene's germline CDR1 is SGHRS and CDR2 YFSETQ. This CDR3 is 15 amino acids long. The CDR3 nucleotides read TGCGCCAGCAGCTTGTCCGGGGGCCGGGGAGATACGCAGTATTTT. Protein product: CASSLSGGRGDTQYF.

This chain links TRBV5-6 with TRBJ1-5; D may be TRBD1 (5 bases). Trimming cost V 0 bases and J 4 bases, with 11 bases left between them. The CDR3 sequence is 15 residues long. CDR1 and CDR2 from the germline V gene are SGHDT and YYEEEE. The CDR3 DNA reads as TGTGCCAGCAGCTTGGGGGACGGGCCTAATCAGCCCCAGCATTTT. Translation gives CASSLGDGPNQPQHF.

This chain joins TRBV19 and TRBJ1-4; 10 bases fit TRBD1. The V segment lost 4 bases and the J segment 7 bases; nucleotides outside the gene matches: 3. CDR1 and CDR2 (germline): LNHDA, SQIVND (reference sequence). This CDR3 region has 14 residues. The CDR3 is CASSTGQGSEKLFF. The DNA for the CDR3 is TGTGCCAGTAGTACGGGACAGGGGAGTGAAAAACTGTTTTTT.

This chain connects TRBV30 to TRBJ1-2; D unresolved. CDR3 size: 14 residues. Trimming took 8 bases from V and 0 from J, leaving 16 bases between them. Germline lookup yields CDR1 GTSNPN and CDR2 SVGIG (reference sequence). The CDR3 region is CAGQQSSANYGYTF. In DNA, the CDR3 is TGTGCCGGGCAACAGAGCTCTGCTAACTATGGCTACACCTTC.

The chain couples TRBV11-2 to TRBJ2-4; D perhaps matches TRBD2 (5 bases). The CDR3 extends over 15 amino acids. The V end lost 3 bases, the J end lost 5 bases, and 14 bases lay between the germline ends. Germline V lookup: CDR1 SGHAT, CDR2 FQNNGV. The CDR3 is CASSFTRESENIQYF. The DNA for the CDR3 is TGTGCCAGCAGCTTTACCCGGGAATCCGAAAACATTCAGTACTTC.

The rearrangement joins TRBV6-5 to TRBJ1-1; a possible D gene is TRBD1 (6 bases). The CDR3 runs 14 residues. Germline CDR1 reads MNHEY; CDR2 reads SVGAGI. The V and J ends lost 4 bases and 4 bases respectively, with 13 bases between them. The CDR3 DNA follows: TGTGCCAGCAGTTGGGCAAGGACAGCCACTGAAGCTTTCTTT. This gives the protein CASSWARTATEAFF.

The rearrangement uses TRBV2 and TRBJ2-3; possibly TRBD1 for D (6 bases). The CDR3 sequence is 12 residues long. Trimming pared 7 bases from V and 5 bases from J, leaving 10 bases between. Germline V gene data show CDR1 as SNHLY and CDR2 as FYNNEI. The CDR3 sequence: CASTDRKDTQYF. The DNA for the CDR3 is TGTGCCAGCACCGACAGGAAAGATACGCAGTATTTT.

As regards this clone: This sample includes further DNA sequences coding for the same CDR3. This chain joins TRBV30 and TRBJ1-6, with D hard to call. Germline CDR1 is GTSNPN and CDR2 is SVGIG (reference sequence). This CDR3 region has 13 residues. The germline V and J ends were trimmed by 4 bases and 7 bases, with 11 bases remaining between them. The CDR3 sequence: CAWIGKRNSPLHF. The CDR3 DNA follows: TGTGCCTGGATAGGGAAACGGAATTCACCCCTCCACTTT.

This chain links TRBV2 with TRBJ1-1, with a weak D call TRBD1 (6 bases). The length of the CDR3 is 16 residues. The V end was cut by 9 bases, the J end by 0 bases, with 20 bases between. The germline V gene has CDR1 SNHLY and CDR2 FYNNEI. CDR3 loop: CASEGQPILMNTEAFF. The CDR3 coding sequence is TGTGCCAGTGAAGGACAGCCGATTCTCATGAACACTGAAGCTTTCTTT.

V and J are TRBV10-1 and TRBJ1-6; perhaps TRBD1 as D (6 bases). Trimming removed 11 bases at V and 15 bases at J, with 23 bases between. The CDR3 covers 13 residues. In germline, CDR1 is WNHNN, CDR2 SYGVQD (reference sequence). The CDR3 nucleotides are TGCGCCCCCGGGGGGCAGGAGCCCTTTTGCCTCCACTTT. Encoded protein: CAPGGQEPFCLHF.